A single sample is the source of the 4 T cell receptor beta chains below, sequenced in a study of OX40 agonist ivuxolimab in advanced cancers. This table comes from immunoSEQ multiplex PCR, and its TCRdb copy is limited to in-frame clones, with some not included. The sample contains tens of thousands of clones, just under 90% of which appear only once. The sequencing used CD4+ or CD8+ T cells sorted from blood, collected in a trial of the OX40 agonist ivuxolimab. These receptors were collected from an adult with an advanced solid tumor such as melanoma, head and neck, liver or kidney cancer.

This clone was seen a single time. The V gene is TRBV5-4, the J gene TRBJ2-7; D is possibly TRBD2 (6 bases). V was pared by 3 bases and J by 1 base, with 14 bases between. The germline gives CDR1 SGHNT, CDR2 YYREEE (reference sequence). The CDR3 runs 15 residues. Here the CDR3 DNA reads TGTGCCAGCAGCTGGGGTCGGCGGGATTCCTACGAGCAGTACTTC. Protein sequence: CASSWGRRDSYEQYF.

The chain recombines TRBV5-6 with TRBJ2-1, with D tentatively TRBD1 or TRBD2 (6 bases each). The V end lost 4 bases, the J end lost 6 bases, and 29 bases lay between the germline ends. CDR1 SGHDT and CDR2 YYEEEE come from the germline V gene. This CDR3 is built from 19 residues. The CDR3 region has the DNA TGTGCCAGCAGCGGGAGCCTCGGGGGCAGGGTTGGACTGGTCAATGAGCAGTTCTTC. Residues: CASSGSLGGRVGLVNEQFF.

The count of this clone is one. V is TRBV5-1 and J is TRBJ2-1; 8 bases are shared with TRBD2. The junction had 6 bases not matched to a gene; V was cut back by 1 base and J by 6 bases. Germline assignment: CDR1 SGHRS and CDR2 YFSETQ. The CDR3 runs to 15 residues. This CDR3 reads CASSLLLAATNEQFF. CDR3 sequence (DNA): TGCGCCAGCAGCTTGTTACTAGCGGCCACCAATGAGCAGTTCTTC.

V gene TRBV6-5 combines with J gene TRBJ2-5, with D perhaps matching TRBD2 (7 bases). V was cut by 7 bases and J by 4 bases, with 19 bases left in between. The CDR3 spans 15 residues. Germline V gene sequence: CDR1 MNHEY, CDR2 SVGAGI. In DNA form, the CDR3 reads TGTGCCAGCACCACAGGGTGGGGGGGCGGAGAGACCCAGTACTTC. It is translated as CASTTGWGGGETQYF.